A single sample gave rise to the 3 T cell receptor beta chains below, sequenced in a study of radiation and T cells in renal cell carcinoma. Generated by immunoSEQ multiplex PCR, the TCRdb table keeps only in-frame clones and is missing some. The sample gives 140,000 to 150,000 clones, roughly nine tenths of which show up once; around 4.4% is in the top ten. The time point is: baseline pretreatment blood. Treatment in this sample: 15 Gy SBRT to primary tumor, nephrectomy 4 weeks later. The sequencing here drew on blood, taken from a patient whose treatment included radiotherapy and nephrectomy. These receptors were collected from a woman in her 70s with renal cell carcinoma.

The J gene is TRBJ2-3, the V gene TRBV6-1; a weak D match, TRBD2 (5 bases). The V end was cut by 11 bases, the J end by 2 bases, with 11 bases between. The CDR3 sequence is 12 residues long. Germline CDR1 MNHNS, CDR2 SASEGT. CDR3 in amino acids: CACRRDTDTQYF. In DNA form, the CDR3 reads TGTGCCTGCCGCCGGGACACAGATACGCAGTATTTT.

This clone was detected a few times. This chain connects TRBV15 to TRBJ2-1; D possibly uses TRBD1 or TRBD2 (5 bases each). The CDR3 covers 11 residues. V was trimmed by 6 bases and J by 8 bases, leaving 8 bases between them. Germline V gene sequence: CDR1 LNHNV, CDR2 YYDKDF (reference sequence). The CDR3 DNA reads as TGTGCCACCAGTCAGGGAGATGAGCAGTTCTTC. It codes for CATSQGDEQFF.

The chain uses TRBV30 and TRBJ2-7, with 10 bases identical to TRBD2. Germline lookup yields CDR1 GTSNPN and CDR2 SVGIG (reference sequence). The ends lost 7 bases at V and 7 bases at J; junction bases unmatched: 10. The CDR3 has 13 amino acids. CDR3 sequence reads: CASSTSGAGEQYF. The CDR3 bases are TGTGCCTCCTCCACTAGCGGGGCTGGTGAGCAGTACTTC. Full variable domain (rest looked up from reference TRBV30 and TRBJ2-7): SQTIHQWPATLVQPVGSPLSLECTVEGTSNPNLYWYRQAAGRGLQLLFYSVGIGQISSEVPQNLSASRPQDRQFILSSKKLLLSDSGFYLCASSTSGAGEQYFGPGTRLTVT.